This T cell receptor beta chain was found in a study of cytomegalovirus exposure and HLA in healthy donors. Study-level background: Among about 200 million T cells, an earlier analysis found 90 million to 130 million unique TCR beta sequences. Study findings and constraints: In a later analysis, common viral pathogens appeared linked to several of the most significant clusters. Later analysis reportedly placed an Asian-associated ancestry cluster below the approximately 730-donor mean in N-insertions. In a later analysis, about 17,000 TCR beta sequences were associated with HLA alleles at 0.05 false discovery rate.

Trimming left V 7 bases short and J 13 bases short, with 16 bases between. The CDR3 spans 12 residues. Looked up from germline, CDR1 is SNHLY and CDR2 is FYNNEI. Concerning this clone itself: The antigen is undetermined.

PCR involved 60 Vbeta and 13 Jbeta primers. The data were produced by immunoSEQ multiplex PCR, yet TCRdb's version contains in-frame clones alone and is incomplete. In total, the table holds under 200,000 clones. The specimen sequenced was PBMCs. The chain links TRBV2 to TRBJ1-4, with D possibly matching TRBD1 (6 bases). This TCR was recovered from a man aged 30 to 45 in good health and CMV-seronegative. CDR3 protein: CASNQQGEGLFF. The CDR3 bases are TGTGCCAGCAACCAACAGGGTGAGGGACTGTTTTTT.